The present T cell receptor beta chain was sequenced within a study of blood T cell repertoires in COVID-19. On the study more broadly: COVID-19 samples from acute and convalescent phases originated in the United States, Italy and Spain. Sample material is recorded as cDNA or gDNA derived from T cells, B-cell-depleted T cells, or PBMCs.

The germline CDR1 and CDR2 sequences are SGHTA and FQGNSA. This CDR3 region has 12 residues. Trimming pared 5 bases from V and 0 bases from J, leaving 5 bases between. Authors' processing steps: Using reference gene primer amplification, nucleated cell counts were estimated. Produced via immunoSEQ multiplex PCR; TCRdb's table is partial and in-frame only. V and J calls and clone size come straight from that table; D and trimming were deduced from the DNA. The sample lists tens of thousands of clones; roughly 85% were seen once. The chain uses TRBV7-2 and TRBJ2-7; D unclear. The source of this sequence is a human donor in a cohort sampled during active COVID-19. Sequenced material: peripheral blood. The CDR3 coding sequence is TGTGCCAGCAGCCCAAACTCCTACGAGCAGTACTTC. It encodes CASSPNSYEQYF. The entire variable domain, with the rest obtained from reference TRBV7-2 and TRBJ2-7, is as follows: GAGVSQSPSNKVTEKGKDVELRCDPISGHTALYWYRQSLGQGLEFLIYFQGNSAPDKSGLPSDRFSAERTGGSVSTLTIQRTQQEDSAVYLCASSPNSYEQYFGPGTRLTVT.